This is a list of T cell receptor beta chains from one sample in a study of shared clonotypes between healthy human individuals. The repertoire was sequenced with immunoSEQ multiplex PCR; TCRdb's copy has only in-frame clones and lacks some. The sample lists some 2,000,000 clones, about 95% seen once, with roughly 0.13% in the top ten. The sequenced material came from naive CD4+ T cells sorted from blood. Every receptor here comes from a man aged 18 to 30 in good health. CDR3s include the opening cysteine and the closing phenylalanine or tryptophan. The D gene is left open where the match is weak. A clone size is listed for some rows: how often the clone was seen (once, few, many), or a class if it is expanded.

TRBV2	-	-	TRBJ1-1	TGTGCCAGCAGACCCTACCCTGGGGGGGGCACTGAAGCTTTCTTT	CASRPYPGGGTEAFF
TRBV28	-	TRBD2	TRBJ2-7	TGTGCCAGCAGTTTGGGGGGGAGCCTCTCCTACGAGCAGTACTTC	CASSLGGSLSYEQYF
TRBV5-1	-	-	TRBJ1-1	TGCGCCAGCAGCGAGACCCAGGGCTGGGAAACTGAAGCTTTCTTT	CASSETQGWETEAFF
TRBV9	-	TRBD1	TRBJ2-1	TGTGCCAGCAGCGTAGAGGGCAGGGGGATCAATGAGCAGTTCTTC	CASSVEGRGINEQFF
TRBV6-6	-	-	TRBJ2-1	TGTGCCAGCAGCTACTCCCTTATTACCGATGAGCAGTTCTTC	CASSYSLITDEQFF
TRBV28	-	TRBD2	TRBJ2-3	TGTGCCAGCAGTCCCCGGGGGGGGCCAGGGGCAGATACGCAGTATTTT	CASSPRGGPGADTQYF
TRBV5-6	-	-	TRBJ1-2	TGTGCCAGTGGAGCCGACAGAGGGTCGTATGGCTACACCTTC	CASGADRGSYGYTF
TRBV5-4	-	TRBD2	TRBJ2-5	TGTGCCAGCAGGTCGGGACTAGCGGAGCAAGAGACCCAGTACTTC	CASRSGLAEQETQYF
TRBV5-1	-	-	TRBJ1-1	TGCGCCAGCAGTTCGGCCAGGGACACTGAAGCTTTCTTT	CASSSARDTEAFF
TRBV4-1	-	TRBD2	TRBJ2-7	TGCGCCAGCAGCCAGGTCTGGGAAATGCGGGAGGGCCGTTACGAGCAGTACTTC	CASSQVWEMREGRYEQYF
TRBV5-1	-	-	TRBJ2-2	TGCGCCAGCAGCTTCTCCAGGCCGAGAACCGGGGAGCTGTTTTTT	CASSFSRPRTGELFF
TRBV7-2	once	-	TRBJ2-7	TGTGCCAGCAGCTTACAACCCCTCTACGAGCAGTACTTC	CASSLQPLYEQYF
TRBV10-3	-	-	TRBJ2-7	TGTGCCATCAGTGAGTCGTGGGGGGGCGAGGACGAGCAGTACTTC	CAISESWGGEDEQYF
TRBV18	-	TRBD2	TRBJ2-5	TGTGCCAGCTCACCACTAGCGGGAGAGCAAGAGACCCAGTACTTC	CASSPLAGEQETQYF
TRBV13	-	TRBD2	TRBJ2-1	TGTGCCAGCAGCAGGACTAGCGGGGGTCCCAATGAGCAGTTCTTC	CASSRTSGGPNEQFF
TRBV19	once	-	TRBJ1-2	TGTGCCAGTAGTATCGCATCTACCACTTTCTATGGCTACACCTTC	CASSIASTTFYGYTF
TRBV4-2	-	TRBD1	TRBJ2-7	TGTGCCAGCAGCCAAGTATGGGGGACAGGCTCGGACTACGAGCAGTACTTC	CASSQVWGTGSDYEQYF
TRBV6-4	-	-	TRBJ1-1	TGTGCCAGCAGTGACTCGAGGAACGGAAACAGTGAAGCTTTCTTT	CASSDSRNGNSEAFF
TRBV10-3	-	TRBD1	TRBJ1-5	TGTGCCATTCAGGGGGCCAGCAATCAGCCCCAGCATTTT	CAIQGASNQPQHF
TRBV5-1	-	TRBD1	TRBJ1-1	TGCGCCAGCAGCTTGGGGTCGACAGGGTTGAACACTGAAGCTTTCTTT	CASSLGSTGLNTEAFF
TRBV19	once	TRBD1	TRBJ2-7	TGTGCCAGTAGGGGTTGGGACAGGGGGCGGTACGAGCAGTACTTC	CASRGWDRGRYEQYF
TRBV6-6	-	-	TRBJ2-1	TGTGCCAGCAGCCTCCTCCGGGGTGAGCAGTTCTTC	CASSLLRGEQFF
TRBV12-5	-	-	TRBJ2-5	TGTGCTAGTGGTTTAAGTGGCGGTCAAGAGACCCAGTACTTC	CASGLSGGQETQYF
TRBV7-8	-	-	TRBJ1-1	TGTGCCAGCAGCTTCTCCAGGGTACTAAACACTGAAGCTTTCTTT	CASSFSRVLNTEAFF
TRBV14	-	-	TRBJ2-3	TGTGCCAGCAGCCGTACAGGTTACGCCGTCACAGATACGCAGTATTTT	CASSRTGYAVTDTQYF
TRBV7-2	once	-	TRBJ2-5	TGTGCCAGCAGCTTAGGAGGTTTCACGGGACCTAGGGAGACCCAGTACTTC	CASSLGGFTGPRETQYF
TRBV18	-	-	TRBJ2-6	TGTGCCAGCTCACCACAGACAGGCGCCTCTGGGGCCAACGTCCTGACTTTC	CASSPQTGASGANVLTF
TRBV19	-	TRBD1	TRBJ1-2	TGTGCCAGTAGTATGCAGGACAGGCGCTATGGCTACACCTTC	CASSMQDRRYGYTF
TRBV5-1	once	-	TRBJ2-3	TGCGCCAGCAGCTTGGCCATGGGTAGAGATACGCAGTATTTT	CASSLAMGRDTQYF
TRBV5-6	-	-	TRBJ2-5	TGTGCCAGCAGCTTGCAGGGGCGTTTGGAGACCCAGTACTTC	CASSLQGRLETQYF
TRBV7-2	-	TRBD1	TRBJ2-2	TGTGCCAGCAGCTCACCCTACAGGGGGCTCACCGGGGAGCTGTTTTTT	CASSSPYRGLTGELFF
TRBV15	-	-	TRBJ2-6	TGTGCCACCAGCAGAGTAGGGTCCGGGGCCAACGTCCTGACTTTC	CATSRVGSGANVLTF
TRBV7-8	-	-	TRBJ1-1	TGTGCCAGCAGCGTAGGGACGGTAGCTTTCTTT	CASSVGTVAFF
TRBV7-9	-	-	TRBJ1-2	TGTGCCAGCAGCCAAGAGGGAGATACTAACTATGGCTACACCTTC	CASSQEGDTNYGYTF
TRBV11-2	-	TRBD1	TRBJ1-1	TGTGCCAGCAGCATCGACAGGGCTGTGGTGGCTGAAGCTTTCTTT	CASSIDRAVVAEAFF
TRBV23-1	-	-	TRBJ1-2	TGCGCCAGCAGTCAGGGATTACAGGGATGCTATGGCTACACCTTC	CASSQGLQGCYGYTF
TRBV6-4	many	TRBD2	TRBJ2-7	TGTGCCAGCAGTGTTGAAGCGGGAGAGTACTACGAGCAGTACTTC	CASSVEAGEYYEQYF
TRBV15	-	-	TRBJ2-7	TGTGCCACCAGCAGAGGTCAAGGAACGGGGTACTTC	CATSRGQGTGYF
TRBV29-1	-	-	TRBJ2-4	TGCAGCGGGGACGTCAAAAACATTCAGTACTTC	CSGDVKNIQYF
TRBV5-1	-	TRBD2	TRBJ2-7	TGCGCCAGCAGCCGCGACTATAGCGGGACCTACGAGCAGTACTTC	CASSRDYSGTYEQYF
TRBV7-3	-	TRBD2	TRBJ2-2	TGTGCCAGCAGCTTAATCCCTAGCGGGGGCATGAACACCGGGGAGCTGTTTTTT	CASSLIPSGGMNTGELFF
TRBV5-1	-	TRBD2	TRBJ2-7	TGCGCCAGCAGCTTCGGGAGGTTAGGCTACGAGCAGTACTTC	CASSFGRLGYEQYF
TRBV5-1	-	-	TRBJ2-7	TGCGCCAGCAGCACCCAGGGAGGAGGGTCCAGCTACGAGCAGTACTTC	CASSTQGGGSSYEQYF
TRBV5-1	-	-	TRBJ2-7	TGCGCCAGCAGCGTAACCGGGACCTCTAACGAGCAGTACTTC	CASSVTGTSNEQYF
TRBV5-1	-	-	TRBJ1-6	TGCGCCAGCAGCTTGAGTATTAATTCACCCCTCCACTTT	CASSLSINSPLHF
TRBV6-5	-	-	TRBJ1-5	TGTGCCAGCAGTTTAGACAATAGCAATCAGCCCCAGCATTTT	CASSLDNSNQPQHF
TRBV4-2	-	-	TRBJ2-7	TGTGCCAGCAGCCAAGAGCTAGTTCTGGACGAGCAGTACTTC	CASSQELVLDEQYF
TRBV28	-	TRBD1	TRBJ1-1	TGTGCCAGCAGTGCCCCCAGGGGGCGGGGCACTGAAGCTTTCTTT	CASSAPRGRGTEAFF
TRBV11-2	-	-	TRBJ2-4	TGTGCCAGCAGCCAAAAAGAGTATCAGTACTTC	CASSQKEYQYF
TRBV21-1	-	-	TRBJ2-3	TGTGCCAGCAGCAAAGCTCCGGGGTTTGACACCTTTGCCACCACAGATACGCAGTATTTT	CASSKAPGFDTFATTDTQYF
TRBV6-5	-	-	TRBJ2-2	TGTGCCAGCAGTTACGTGTTGGGACCGACCACCGGGGAGCTGTTTTTT	CASSYVLGPTTGELFF
TRBV4-1	-	-	TRBJ1-4	TGCGCCAGCAGCCGCCCCGTTGCCGGGCGCTTTCTCAATGAAAAACTGTTTTTT	CASSRPVAGRFLNEKLFF
TRBV10-1	-	-	TRBJ1-4	TGCGCCAGCACGCGGGGTGGGGGTGAAAAACTGTTTTTT	CASTRGGGEKLFF
TRBV5-4	once	-	TRBJ1-2	TGTGCCAGCAGCTTGGTCCTCCATGAGGCGGGTGGCTACACCTTC	CASSLVLHEAGGYTF
TRBV6-5	-	-	TRBJ1-2	TGTGCCAGCAGTTACTCGACGTACGGACACCAAAACTTC	CASSYSTYGHQNF
TRBV18	-	-	TRBJ1-5	TGTGCCAGCTCACAACAGGGTTATAGCAATCAGCCCCAGCATTTT	CASSQQGYSNQPQHF
TRBV9	-	-	TRBJ2-4	TGTGCCAGCAGCGTAAGCGGACAGACCGCCAAAAACATTCAGTACTTC	CASSVSGQTAKNIQYF
TRBV6-5	-	-	TRBJ1-6	TGTGCCAGCAGTTACTACGGGGGTGATAATTCACCCCTCCACTTT	CASSYYGGDNSPLHF
TRBV9	once	-	TRBJ1-3	TGTGCCAGCAGTGACGGTTCGGGCACCATATATTTT	CASSDGSGTIYF
TRBV5-1	once	-	TRBJ2-3	TGCGCCAGCAGCTTTGTAAGCACAGATACGCAGTATTTT	CASSFVSTDTQYF